The entry that follows covers one TCR beta chain sequence. Antigen: not known. This sample was taken from a study of monozygotic twins with inflammatory bowel disease. The study's findings and limits: Healthy co-twins had higher TCRbeta inverse Simpson diversity than their IBD twins. Among IBD patients, fewer clonotypes were shared with others than among healthy twins, especially with disease activity. Results did not support any single strong IBD-associated signal or clonotype.

This CDR3 contains 12 residues. The germline gives CDR1 SGHRS, CDR2 YFSETQ. Samples each yielded cDNA through eight separate reactions. TCRdb reprocessed the 5' RACE reads and stores each CDR3 protein as one record, lacking DNA. The repertoire table contains 350,000 to 400,000 distinct CDR3 sequences. Sequenced sample: blood. The chain carries TRBV5-1 and TRBJ2-7. This TCR came from a human donor with ulcerative colitis or Crohn's disease, or a healthy co-twin of an affected twin (not recorded which). The CDR3 here is CASSLVLNEQYF.